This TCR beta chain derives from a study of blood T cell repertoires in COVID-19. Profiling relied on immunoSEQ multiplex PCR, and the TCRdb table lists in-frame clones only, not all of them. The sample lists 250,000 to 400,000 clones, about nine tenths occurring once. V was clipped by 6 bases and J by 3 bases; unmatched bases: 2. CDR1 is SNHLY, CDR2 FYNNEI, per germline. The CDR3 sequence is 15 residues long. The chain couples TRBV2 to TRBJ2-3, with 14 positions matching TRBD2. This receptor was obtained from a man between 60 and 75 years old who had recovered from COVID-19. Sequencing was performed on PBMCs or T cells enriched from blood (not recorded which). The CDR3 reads CASRGTSGRTDTQYF. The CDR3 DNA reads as TGTGCCAGCAGGGGGACTAGCGGGAGAACAGATACGCAGTATTTT.